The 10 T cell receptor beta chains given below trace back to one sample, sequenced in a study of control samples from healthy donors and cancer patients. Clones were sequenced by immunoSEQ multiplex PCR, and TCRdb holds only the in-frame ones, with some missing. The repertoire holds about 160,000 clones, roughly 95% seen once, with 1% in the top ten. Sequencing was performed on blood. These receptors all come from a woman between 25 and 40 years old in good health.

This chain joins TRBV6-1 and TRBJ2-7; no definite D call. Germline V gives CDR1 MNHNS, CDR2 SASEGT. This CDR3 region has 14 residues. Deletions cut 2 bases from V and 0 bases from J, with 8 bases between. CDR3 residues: CASSERASSYEQYF. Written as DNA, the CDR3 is TGTGCCAGCAGTGAACGAGCCAGCTCCTACGAGCAGTACTTC.

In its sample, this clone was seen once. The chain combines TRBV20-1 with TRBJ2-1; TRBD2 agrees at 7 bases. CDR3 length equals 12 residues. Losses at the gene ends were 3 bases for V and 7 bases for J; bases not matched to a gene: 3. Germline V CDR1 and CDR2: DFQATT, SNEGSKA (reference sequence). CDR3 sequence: CSASRGGNEQFF. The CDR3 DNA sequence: TGCAGTGCTAGTAGGGGAGGGAATGAGCAGTTCTTC.

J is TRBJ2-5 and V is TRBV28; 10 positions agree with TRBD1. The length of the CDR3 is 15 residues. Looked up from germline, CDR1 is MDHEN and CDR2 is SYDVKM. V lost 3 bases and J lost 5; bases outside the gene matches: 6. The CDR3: CASSLGQGFGETQYF. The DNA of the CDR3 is TGTGCCAGCAGTTTGGGACAGGGGTTTGGCGAGACCCAGTACTTC.

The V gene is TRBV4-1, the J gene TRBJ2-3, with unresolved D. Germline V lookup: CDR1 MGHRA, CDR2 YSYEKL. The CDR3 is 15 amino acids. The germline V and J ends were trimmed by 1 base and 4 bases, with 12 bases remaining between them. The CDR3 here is CASSQGHPTADTQYF. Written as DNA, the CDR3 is TGCGCCAGCAGCCAAGGGCATCCGACGGCAGATACGCAGTATTTT.

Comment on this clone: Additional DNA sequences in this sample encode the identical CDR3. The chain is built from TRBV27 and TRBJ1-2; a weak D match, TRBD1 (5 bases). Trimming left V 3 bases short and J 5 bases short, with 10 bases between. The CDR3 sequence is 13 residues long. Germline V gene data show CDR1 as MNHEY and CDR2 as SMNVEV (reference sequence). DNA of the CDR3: TGTGCCAGCAGTTTCCGGGGCGGATATGGCTACACCTTC. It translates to CASSFRGGYGYTF.

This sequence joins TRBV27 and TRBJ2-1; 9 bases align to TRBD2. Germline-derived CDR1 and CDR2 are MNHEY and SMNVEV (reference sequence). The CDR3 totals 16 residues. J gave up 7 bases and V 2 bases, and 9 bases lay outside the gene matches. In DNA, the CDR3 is TGTGCCAGCAGTTTAGTTTTGCTAGCGGGAAAAAATGAGCAGTTCTTC. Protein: CASSLVLLAGKNEQFF.

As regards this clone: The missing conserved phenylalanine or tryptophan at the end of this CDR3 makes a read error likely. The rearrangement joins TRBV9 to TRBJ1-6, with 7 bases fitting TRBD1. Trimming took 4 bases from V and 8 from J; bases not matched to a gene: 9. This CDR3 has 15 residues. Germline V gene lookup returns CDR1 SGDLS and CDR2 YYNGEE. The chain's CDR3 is CASSLRQGPDSPLHL. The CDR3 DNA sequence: TGTGCCAGCAGCCTTCGACAGGGTCCTGATTCACCCCTCCACCTT.

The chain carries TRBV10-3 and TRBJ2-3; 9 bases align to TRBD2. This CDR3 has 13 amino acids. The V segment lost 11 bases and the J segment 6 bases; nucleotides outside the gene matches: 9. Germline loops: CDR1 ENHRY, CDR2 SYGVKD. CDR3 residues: CALGREGRDTQYF. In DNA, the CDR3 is TGTGCCCTTGGGCGGGAGGGCCGGGATACGCAGTATTTT.

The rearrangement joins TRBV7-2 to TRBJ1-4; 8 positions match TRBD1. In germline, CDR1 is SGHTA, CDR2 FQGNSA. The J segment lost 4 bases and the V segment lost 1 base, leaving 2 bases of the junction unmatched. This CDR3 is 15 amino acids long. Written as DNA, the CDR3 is TGTGCCAGCAGCTTAGGGGACAGGCGTAATGAAAAACTGTTTTTT. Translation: CASSLGDRRNEKLFF. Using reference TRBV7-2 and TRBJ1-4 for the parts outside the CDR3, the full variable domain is GAGVSQSPSNKVTEKGKDVELRCDPISGHTALYWYRQSLGQGLEFLIYFQGNSAPDKSGLPSDRFSAERTGGSVSTLTIQRTQQEDSAVYLCASSLGDRRNEKLFFGSGTQLSVL.

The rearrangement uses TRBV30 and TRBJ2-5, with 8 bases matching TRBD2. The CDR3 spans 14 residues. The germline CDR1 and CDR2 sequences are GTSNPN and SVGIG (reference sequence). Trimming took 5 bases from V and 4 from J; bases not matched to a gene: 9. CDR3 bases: TGTGCCTGGGTTTCCGGGAGGGGGGGAGAGACCCAGTACTTC. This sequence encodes CAWVSGRGGETQYF.